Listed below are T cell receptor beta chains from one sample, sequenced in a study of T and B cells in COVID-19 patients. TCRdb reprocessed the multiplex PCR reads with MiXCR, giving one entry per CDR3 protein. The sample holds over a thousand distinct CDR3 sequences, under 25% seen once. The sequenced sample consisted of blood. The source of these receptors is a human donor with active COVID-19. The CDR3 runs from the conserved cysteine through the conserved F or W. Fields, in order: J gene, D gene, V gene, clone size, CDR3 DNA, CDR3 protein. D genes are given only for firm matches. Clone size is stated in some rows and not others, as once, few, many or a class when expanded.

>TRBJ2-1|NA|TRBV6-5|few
TGTGCCAGCAGCTGGGGCCCTAATCTGGATGAGCAGTTCTTC
CASSWGPNLDEQFF
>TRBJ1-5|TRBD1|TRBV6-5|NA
TGTGCCAGCAGTTCCGGGACAGGGCGGCAGCCCCAGCATTTT
CASSSGTGRQPQHF
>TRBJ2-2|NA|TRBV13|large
TGTGCCAGCAGCCAGGAGGGGGACGCGCGGGCCGGGGAGCTGTTTTTT
CASSQEGDARAGELFF
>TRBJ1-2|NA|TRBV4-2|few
TGTGCCAGCAGCCAAGATCTGCTGGCCCCTAACTATGGCTACACCTTC
CASSQDLLAPNYGYTF
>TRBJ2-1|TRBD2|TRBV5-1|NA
TGCGCCAGCAGCTTGGGGGGGCTAGCGGGGGGAAATGAGCAGTTCTTC
CASSLGGLAGGNEQFF
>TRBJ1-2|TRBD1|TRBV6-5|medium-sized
TGTGCCAGCAGACCACCCCGACAGGGAGGAACTGGCTACACCTTC
CASRPPRQGGTGYTF
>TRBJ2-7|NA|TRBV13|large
TGTGCCAGCAGCTTAGAGGGAGAAGTCACCGAGCAGTACTTC
CASSLEGEVTEQYF
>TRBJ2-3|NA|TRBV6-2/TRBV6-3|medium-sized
TGTGCCAGCAGTGCCCGCAGGGAGGCAGATACGCAGTATTTT
CASSARREADTQYF
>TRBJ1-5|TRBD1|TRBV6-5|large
TGTGCCAGCAGTTATGGGACAGGGCGGCAGCCCCAGCATTTT
CASSYGTGRQPQHF
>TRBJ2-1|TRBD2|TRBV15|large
TGTGCCACCAGCAGCGGCGGGAGCACCAGGGATGAGCAGTTCTTC
CATSSGGSTRDEQFF
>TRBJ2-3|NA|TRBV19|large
TGTGCCAGTAGTATAGATCACGACAACACAGATACGCAGTATTTT
CASSIDHDNTDTQYF
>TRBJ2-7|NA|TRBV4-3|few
TGCGCCAGCAGCCAAGCCCTTTTTTACGAGCAGTACTTC
CASSQALFYEQYF
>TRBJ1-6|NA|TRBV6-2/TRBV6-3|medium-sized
TGTGCCAGCAGGATTGACGGAGGTAATTCACCCCTCCACTTT
CASRIDGGNSPLHF
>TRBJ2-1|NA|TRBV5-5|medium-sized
TGTGCCAGCAGCTTGGCCGGCGGCCCTTATTATATGTTGGAGCAGTTCTTC
CASSLAGGPYYMLEQFF
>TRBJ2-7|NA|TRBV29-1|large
TGCAGCGTTGATACGGGAGTCGACTACGAGCAGTACTTC
CSVDTGVDYEQYF
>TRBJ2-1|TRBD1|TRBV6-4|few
TGTGCCAGCGGGGATACCGGGACAGGAAGCAATGAGCAGTTCTTC
CASGDTGTGSNEQFF
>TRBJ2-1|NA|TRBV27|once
TGTGCCAGCAGTTTCCCCGGGAAAGTTACTTACAATGAGCAGTTCTTC
CASSFPGKVTYNEQFF
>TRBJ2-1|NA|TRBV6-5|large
TGTGCCAGCAGTTACGCAGGGGTTGAGCAGTTCTTC
CASSYAGVEQFF
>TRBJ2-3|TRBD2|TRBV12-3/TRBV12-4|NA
TGTGCCAGCAGCATATTTGCGCGGGGGGGATCTAGCACAGATACGCAGTATTTT
CASSIFARGGSSTDTQYF
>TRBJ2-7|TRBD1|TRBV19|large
TGTGCCAGTAGTATTGGACAGGGAGGATTCTACGAGCAGTACTTC
CASSIGQGGFYEQYF
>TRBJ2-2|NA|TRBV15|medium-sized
TGTGCCACCAGCACCGGCCAGCGGCACACCGGGGAGCTGTTTTTT
CATSTGQRHTGELFF
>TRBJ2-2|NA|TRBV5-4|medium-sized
TGTGCCAGCAGCTTGGGATCCGGCAGCGGGGAGCTGTTTTTT
CASSLGSGSGELFF
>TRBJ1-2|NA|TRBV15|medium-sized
TGTGCCACCAGCAGAGATACAAGCTTGGCCTATGGCTACACCTTC
CATSRDTSLAYGYTF
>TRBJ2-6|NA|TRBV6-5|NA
TGTGCCAGCAGTTATGGCCTGGAGACCAACGTCCTGACTTTC
CASSYGLETNVLTF
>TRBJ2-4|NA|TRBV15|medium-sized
TGTGCCACCAGCAGAGGGACAGCCGAGGCCAAAAACATTCAGTACTTC
CATSRGTAEAKNIQYF
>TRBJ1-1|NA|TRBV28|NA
TGTGCCAGCAGTTTGGCACACCTCGGCACTGAAGCTTTCTTT
CASSLAHLGTEAFF
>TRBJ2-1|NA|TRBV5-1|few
TGCGCCAGCAGCTTGGGCTCGGCTGATGGGCATGAGCAGTTCTTC
CASSLGSADGHEQFF